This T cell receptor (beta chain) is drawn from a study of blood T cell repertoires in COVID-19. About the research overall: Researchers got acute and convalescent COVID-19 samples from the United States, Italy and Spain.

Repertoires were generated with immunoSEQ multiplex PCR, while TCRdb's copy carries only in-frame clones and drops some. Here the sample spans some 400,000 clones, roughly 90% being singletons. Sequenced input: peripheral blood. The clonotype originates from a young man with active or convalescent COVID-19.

For the CDR3, the DNA is TGTGCCACTAACAGGGGGAACACCGGGGAGCTGTTTTTT. It encodes CATNRGNTGELFF. The chain employs TRBV19 and TRBJ2-2, with TRBD1 identical over 7 bases. The CDR3 runs to 13 residues. The V and J ends lost 10 bases and 1 base, in that order; junction bases with no gene match: 3. Germline V gene sequence: CDR1 LNHDA, CDR2 SQIVND (reference sequence).